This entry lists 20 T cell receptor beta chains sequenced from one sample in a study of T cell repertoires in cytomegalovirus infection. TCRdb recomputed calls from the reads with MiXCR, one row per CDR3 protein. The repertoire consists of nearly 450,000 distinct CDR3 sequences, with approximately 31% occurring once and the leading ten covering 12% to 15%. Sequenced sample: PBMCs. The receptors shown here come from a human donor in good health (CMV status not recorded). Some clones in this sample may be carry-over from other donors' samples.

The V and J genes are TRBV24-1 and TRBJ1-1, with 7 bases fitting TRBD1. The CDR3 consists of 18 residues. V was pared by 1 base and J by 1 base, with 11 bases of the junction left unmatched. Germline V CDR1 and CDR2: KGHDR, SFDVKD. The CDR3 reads CATSDLGQGEKTNTEAFF. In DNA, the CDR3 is TGTGCCACCAGTGATTTAGGGCAGGGGGAAAAGACGAACACTGAAGCTTTCTTT.

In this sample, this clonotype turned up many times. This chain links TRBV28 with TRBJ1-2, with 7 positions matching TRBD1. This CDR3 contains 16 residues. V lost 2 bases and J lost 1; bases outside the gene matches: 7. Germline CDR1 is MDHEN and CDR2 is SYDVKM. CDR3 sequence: CASSLPSDRDNYGYTF. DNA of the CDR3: TGTGCCAGCAGTTTACCAAGTGACAGGGATAACTATGGCTACACCTTC.

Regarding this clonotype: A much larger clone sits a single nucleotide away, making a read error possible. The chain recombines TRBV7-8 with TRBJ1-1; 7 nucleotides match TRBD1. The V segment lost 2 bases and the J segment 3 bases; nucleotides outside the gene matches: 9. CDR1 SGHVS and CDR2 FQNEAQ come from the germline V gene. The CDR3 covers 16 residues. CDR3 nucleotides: TGTGCCAGCAGCTTACGGAGGGGGCGAATGGACACTGAAGCTTTCTTT. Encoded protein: CASSLRRGRMDTEAFF.

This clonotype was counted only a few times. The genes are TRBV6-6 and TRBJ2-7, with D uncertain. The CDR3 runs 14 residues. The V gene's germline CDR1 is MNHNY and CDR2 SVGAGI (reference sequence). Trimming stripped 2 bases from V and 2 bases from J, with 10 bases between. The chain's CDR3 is CASSYRPVAYEQYF. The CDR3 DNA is TGTGCCAGCAGTTACCGGCCAGTAGCCTACGAGCAGTACTTC.

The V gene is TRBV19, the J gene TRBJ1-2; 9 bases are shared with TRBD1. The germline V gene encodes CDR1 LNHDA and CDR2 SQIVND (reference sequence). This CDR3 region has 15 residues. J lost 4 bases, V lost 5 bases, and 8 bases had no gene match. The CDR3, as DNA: TGTGCCAGTAGTGACCCCCCGACAGGGGGCTATGGCTACACCTTC. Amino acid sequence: CASSDPPTGGYGYTF.

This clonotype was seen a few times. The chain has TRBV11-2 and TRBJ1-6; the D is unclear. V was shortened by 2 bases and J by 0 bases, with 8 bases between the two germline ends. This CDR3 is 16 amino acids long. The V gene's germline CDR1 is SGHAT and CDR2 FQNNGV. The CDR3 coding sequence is TGTGCCAGCAGCTTACGCACAGTCTCCTATAATTCACCCCTCCACTTT. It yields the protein CASSLRTVSYNSPLHF.

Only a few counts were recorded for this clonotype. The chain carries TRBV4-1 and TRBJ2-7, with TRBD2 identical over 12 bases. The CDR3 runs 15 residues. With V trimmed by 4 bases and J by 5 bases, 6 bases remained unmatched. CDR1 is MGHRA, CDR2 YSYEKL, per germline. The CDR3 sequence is CASSRRLAGVHEQYF. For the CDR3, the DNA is TGCGCCAGCAGCCGTCGACTAGCGGGAGTTCACGAGCAGTACTTC.

The chain's CDR3 is CASSEPGGYGEQYF. CDR3 sequence (DNA): TGTGCCAGCAGTGAACCGGGGGGCTATGGCGAGCAGTACTTC. The rearrangement uses TRBV25-1 and TRBJ2-7, with D tentatively TRBD2 (7 bases). This CDR3 has 14 residues. V shed 2 bases and J shed 6 bases, with 14 bases lying between them. Looked up from germline, CDR1 is MGHDK and CDR2 is SYGVNS.

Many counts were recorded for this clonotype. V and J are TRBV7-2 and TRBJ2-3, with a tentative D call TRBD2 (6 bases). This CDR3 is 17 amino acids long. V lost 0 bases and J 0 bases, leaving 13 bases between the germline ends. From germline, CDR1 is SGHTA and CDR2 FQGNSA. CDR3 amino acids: CASSLARGRPSTDTQYF. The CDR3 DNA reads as TGTGCCAGCAGCTTAGCGCGGGGCCGCCCTAGCACAGATACGCAGTATTTT.

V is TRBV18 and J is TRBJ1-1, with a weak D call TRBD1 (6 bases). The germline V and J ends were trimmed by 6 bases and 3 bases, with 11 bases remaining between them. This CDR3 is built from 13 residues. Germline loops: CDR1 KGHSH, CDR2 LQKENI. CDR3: CASSGGQDTEAFF. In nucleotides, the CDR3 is TGTGCCAGCTCCGGGGGGCAGGACACTGAAGCTTTCTTT.

The CDR3 bases are TGTGCCAGCAGCCCGTATGATACGGGCACCGGGGAGCTGTTTTTT. This gives the protein CASSPYDTGTGELFF. The chain joins TRBV6-8 to TRBJ2-2, with unresolved D. The V end was cut by 6 bases, the J end by 4 bases, with 15 bases between. Per germline, CDR1 MNHGY and CDR2 SAAAGT. The CDR3 covers 15 residues.

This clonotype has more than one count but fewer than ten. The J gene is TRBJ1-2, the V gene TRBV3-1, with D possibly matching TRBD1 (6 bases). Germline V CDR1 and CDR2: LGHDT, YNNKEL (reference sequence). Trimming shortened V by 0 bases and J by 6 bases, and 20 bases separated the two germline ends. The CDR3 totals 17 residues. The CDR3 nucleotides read TGTGCCAGCAGCCAAGAGGAGGGACTAACAGGGACCCATGGCTACACCTTC. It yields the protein CASSQEEGLTGTHGYTF.

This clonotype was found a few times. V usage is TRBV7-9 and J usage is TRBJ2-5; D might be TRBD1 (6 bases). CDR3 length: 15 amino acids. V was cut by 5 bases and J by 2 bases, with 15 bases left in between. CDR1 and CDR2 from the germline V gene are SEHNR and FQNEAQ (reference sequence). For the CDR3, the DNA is TGTGCCAGCAGCCCTCGGACAGCAATACAAGAGACCCAGTACTTC. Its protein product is CASSPRTAIQETQYF.

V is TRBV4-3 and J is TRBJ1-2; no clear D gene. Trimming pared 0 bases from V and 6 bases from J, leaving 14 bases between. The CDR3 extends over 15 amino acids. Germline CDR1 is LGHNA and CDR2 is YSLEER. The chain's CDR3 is CASSQDLDFPHGYTF. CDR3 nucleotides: TGCGCCAGCAGCCAAGACTTGGACTTTCCCCATGGCTACACCTTC.

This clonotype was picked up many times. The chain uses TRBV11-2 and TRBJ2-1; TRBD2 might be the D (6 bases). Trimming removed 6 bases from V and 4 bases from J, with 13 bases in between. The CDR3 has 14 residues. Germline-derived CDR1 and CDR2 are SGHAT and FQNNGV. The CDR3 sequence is CASSSTRGYNEQFF. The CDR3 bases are TGTGCCAGCAGTTCTACCCGGGGGTACAATGAGCAGTTCTTC.

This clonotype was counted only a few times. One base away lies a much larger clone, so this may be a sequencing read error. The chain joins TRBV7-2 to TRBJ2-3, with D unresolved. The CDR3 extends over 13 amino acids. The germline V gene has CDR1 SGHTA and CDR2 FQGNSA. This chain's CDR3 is CSSSQSITDTQYF. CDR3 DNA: TGTTCCAGCAGCCAGTCCATCACAGATACGCAGTATTTT.

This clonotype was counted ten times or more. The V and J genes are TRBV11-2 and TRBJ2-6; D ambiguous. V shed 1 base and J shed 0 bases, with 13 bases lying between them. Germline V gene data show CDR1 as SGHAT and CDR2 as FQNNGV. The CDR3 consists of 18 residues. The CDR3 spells CASSLVPQAYSGANVLTF. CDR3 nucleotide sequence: TGTGCCAGCAGCTTAGTGCCGCAGGCGTACTCTGGGGCCAACGTCCTGACTTTC.

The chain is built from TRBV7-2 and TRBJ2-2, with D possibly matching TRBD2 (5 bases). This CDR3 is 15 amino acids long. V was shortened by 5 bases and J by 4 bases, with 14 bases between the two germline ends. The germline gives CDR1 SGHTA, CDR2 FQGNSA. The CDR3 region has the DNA TGTGCCAGCAGCCCCAGGCCTAGCCTCACCGGGGAGCTGTTTTTT. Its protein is CASSPRPSLTGELFF.

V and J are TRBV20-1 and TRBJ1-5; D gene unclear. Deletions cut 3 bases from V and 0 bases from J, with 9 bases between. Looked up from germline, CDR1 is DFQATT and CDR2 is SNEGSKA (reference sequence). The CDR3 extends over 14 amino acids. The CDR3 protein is CSARDPNSNQPQHF. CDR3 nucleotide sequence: TGCAGTGCTAGGGACCCTAATAGCAATCAGCCCCAGCATTTT.

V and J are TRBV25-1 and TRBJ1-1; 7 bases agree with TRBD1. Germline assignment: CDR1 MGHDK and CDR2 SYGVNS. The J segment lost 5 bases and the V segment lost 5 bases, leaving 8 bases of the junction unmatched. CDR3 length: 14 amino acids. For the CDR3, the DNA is TGTGCCAGCAGTTCCGACAGGGTAGGGACTGAAGCTTTCTTT. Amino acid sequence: CASSSDRVGTEAFF.